This T cell receptor (beta chain) comes out of a study of regulatory T cells in long-lasting Graves disease. Building of the TCR beta libraries involved iRepertoire HTBI primers and Arm-PCR of CDR3 regions. From the multiplex PCR reads, TCRdb called clonotypes with MiXCR, one entry per CDR3 protein. The data show 400,000 to 500,000 distinct CDR3 sequences, with under 25% seen just once and around 15% held by the top ten. As to this clonotype: Its specificity is unknown.

Points from the study as a whole: The analysis examined peripheral blood only and excluded thyroid tissue.

Described time point: persistent/refractory GD, antithyroid drugs over 5 years with positive TRAb. RNA from PBMCs was the source of the TCR library. Material: peripheral blood mononuclear cells (PBMCs), obtained when the disease was refractory, from a patient treated with antithyroid drugs. The receptor was isolated from a female donor with Graves disease.

This CDR3 reads CASSFAGTPTSQYF. The CDR3 bases are TGTGCCAGCAGCTTTGCGGGAACCCCTACGTCGCAGTACTTC. The rearrangement links TRBV7-8 to TRBJ2-7; tentative D call: TRBD2 (6 bases). Trimming removed 3 bases at V and 9 bases at J, with 18 bases between. This CDR3 spans 14 amino acids. CDR1 and CDR2 from the germline V gene are SGHVS and FQNEAQ. Together with reference TRBV7-8 and TRBJ2-7, the CDR3 gives the full variable domain: GAGVSQSPRYKVAKRGQDVALRCDPISGHVSLFWYQQALGQGPEFLTYFQNEAQLDKSGLPSDRFFAERPEGSVSTLKIQRTQQEDSAVYLCASSFAGTPTSQYFGPGTRLTVT.